The entry that follows covers one T cell receptor (beta chain) sequence. Its target is unknown. Assay used: immunoSEQ multiplex PCR; TCRdb lists only in-frame clones, some missing. This sample has about 9,000 clones, with roughly 29% found just once. This sample stems from a study of sequential checkpoint blockade in melanoma. Whole-study context: Patients were randomized 1:1 to nivolumab-then-ipilimumab or ipilimumab-then-nivolumab first-line. Matched biopsies came pretreatment and at week 13 for approximately 20 patients.

Study-wide points: Rising tumor T-cell fraction and clonality meant about 30 times likelier benefit. Tumor T-cell fraction and clonality correlated with PD-L1 and CD8+ counts.

Treatment indicated: randomized to nivolumab then ipilimumab (arm A) or the reverse (arm B). The V end lost 4 bases, the J end lost 5 bases, and 13 bases lay between the germline ends. The CDR3 contains 13 residues. Germline V gene sequence: CDR1 SQVTM, CDR2 ANQGSEA. The input for sequencing was tumor tissue (inferred from file names), taken from a patient given nivolumab and ipilimumab in sequence. The V and J genes are TRBV29-1 and TRBJ2-3; perhaps D is TRBD1 or TRBD2 (5 bases each). The sequence came from a human donor with melanoma. The DNA for the CDR3 is TGCAGCGTTGGTGGGGGAAAAAGAGATACGCAGTATTTT. It yields the protein CSVGGGKRDTQYF.